Listed below are T cell receptor beta chains from one sample, sequenced in a study of technical replicates of blood from several donors. This table comes from immunoSEQ multiplex PCR, and its TCRdb copy is limited to in-frame clones, with some not included. Here the sample spans approximately 75,000 clones, around 97% being singletons. The sample was T cells isolated from PBMCs. The receptors originated from a human donor in good health. The CDR3 runs from the conserved cysteine through the conserved F or W. The D gene is left open where the match is weak. Clone size appears in some rows only: once, few, many, or a class for an expanded clone.

CDR3aa: CASSPPDRGRNEQFF
CDR3nt: TGTGCCAGCAGCCCACCTGACAGGGGGCGGAATGAGCAGTTCTTC
d_gene: TRBD1
v_gene: TRBV11-3
abundance: NA
j_gene: TRBJ2-1

CDR3aa: CASSEELAGQETQYF
CDR3nt: TGCGCCAGCAGTGAGGAACTAGCGGGCCAAGAGACCCAGTACTTC
d_gene: TRBD2
v_gene: TRBV10-2
abundance: NA
j_gene: TRBJ2-5

CDR3aa: CASSIQLGQVLYEQYF
CDR3nt: TGTGCCAGTAGTATTCAACTCGGACAGGTCCTCTACGAGCAGTACTTC
d_gene: TRBD1
v_gene: TRBV19
abundance: NA
j_gene: TRBJ2-7

CDR3aa: CASSFLSGRPTIYEQYF
CDR3nt: TGTGCCAGCAGTTTCCTTAGCGGGAGGCCGACGATCTACGAGCAGTACTTC
d_gene: TRBD2
v_gene: TRBV27
abundance: NA
j_gene: TRBJ2-7

CDR3aa: CASSLASPGRQYTGELFF
CDR3nt: TGCGCCAGCAGCTTGGCCAGTCCTGGTAGACAGTACACCGGGGAGCTGTTTTTT
d_gene: NA
v_gene: TRBV5-1
abundance: NA
j_gene: TRBJ2-2

CDR3aa: CASSITATYEQYF
CDR3nt: TGTGCCAGTAGTATTACAGCAACCTACGAGCAGTACTTC
d_gene: NA
v_gene: TRBV19
abundance: NA
j_gene: TRBJ2-7

CDR3aa: CASSKPSGLYNEQFF
CDR3nt: TGTGCCAGCAGCAAGCCTAGCGGGTTATACAATGAGCAGTTCTTC
d_gene: TRBD2
v_gene: TRBV7-9
abundance: NA
j_gene: TRBJ2-1

CDR3aa: CASSAQASDWESTEAFF
CDR3nt: TGTGCCAGCAGCGCCCAAGCCTCGGACTGGGAGAGCACTGAAGCTTTCTTT
d_gene: NA
v_gene: TRBV9
abundance: NA
j_gene: TRBJ1-1

CDR3aa: CASSPGQGALGYGYTF
CDR3nt: TGTGCCAGCAGCCCCGGACAGGGGGCTCTTGGCTATGGCTACACCTTC
d_gene: TRBD1
v_gene: TRBV7-3
abundance: NA
j_gene: TRBJ1-2

CDR3aa: CASSLIPTGANVLTF
CDR3nt: TGTGCCAGCAGCTTAATCCCTACCGGGGCCAACGTCCTGACTTTC
d_gene: NA
v_gene: TRBV7-9
abundance: NA
j_gene: TRBJ2-6

CDR3aa: CASSYSRETQYF
CDR3nt: TGTGCCAGCAGCTACAGCCGCGAGACCCAGTACTTC
d_gene: NA
v_gene: TRBV7-9
abundance: NA
j_gene: TRBJ2-5

CDR3aa: CASSWEPGQGIYNEQFF
CDR3nt: TGCGCCAGCAGCTGGGAACCGGGACAGGGGATTTACAATGAGCAGTTCTTC
d_gene: TRBD1
v_gene: TRBV5-1
abundance: NA
j_gene: TRBJ2-1

CDR3aa: CASRPTSGGAGTQYF
CDR3nt: TGTGCCAGCAGGCCGACTAGCGGGGGGGCGGGTACGCAGTATTTT
d_gene: TRBD2
v_gene: TRBV5-6
abundance: once
j_gene: TRBJ2-3

CDR3aa: CASSFRQGAFGYTF
CDR3nt: TGCGCCAGCAGCTTTCGGCAGGGGGCGTTTGGCTACACCTTC
d_gene: TRBD1
v_gene: TRBV5-1
abundance: NA
j_gene: TRBJ1-2

CDR3aa: CASSPLAGGPPSLNEQFF
CDR3nt: TGTGCCAGCAGCCCGTTAGCGGGAGGCCCGCCCTCTCTCAATGAGCAGTTCTTC
d_gene: TRBD2
v_gene: TRBV5-4
abundance: NA
j_gene: TRBJ2-1

CDR3aa: CASSPGQGGSSPLHF
CDR3nt: TGTGCCAGCAGTCCGGGACAGGGGGGGAGTTCACCCCTCCACTTT
d_gene: TRBD1
v_gene: TRBV6-1
abundance: once
j_gene: TRBJ1-6

CDR3aa: CASRPTGGSSPLHF
CDR3nt: TGTGCCAGCAGGCCGACAGGGGGGAGTTCACCCCTCCACTTT
d_gene: TRBD1
v_gene: TRBV2
abundance: once
j_gene: TRBJ1-6

CDR3aa: CSVEDLGTQREKLFF
CDR3nt: TGCAGCGTTGAGGACCTCGGGACTCAGAGGGAAAAACTGTTTTTT
d_gene: NA
v_gene: TRBV29-1
abundance: NA
j_gene: TRBJ1-4

CDR3aa: CASSRRQETEAFF
CDR3nt: TGTGCCAGCAGCAGACGACAGGAAACTGAAGCTTTCTTT
d_gene: NA
v_gene: TRBV7-2
abundance: NA
j_gene: TRBJ1-1

CDR3aa: CASTLGRGYEKLFF
CDR3nt: TGTGCCAGTACCTTGGGCAGGGGGTATGAAAAACTGTTTTTT
d_gene: TRBD1
v_gene: TRBV19
abundance: NA
j_gene: TRBJ1-4

CDR3aa: CASSLVGGAYEQYF
CDR3nt: TGTGCCAGCAGCTTAGTTGGAGGGGCCTACGAGCAGTACTTC
d_gene: NA
v_gene: TRBV11-2
abundance: NA
j_gene: TRBJ2-7

CDR3aa: CASSFDLRGPNNEKLFF
CDR3nt: TGCGCCAGCAGCTTTGATCTCAGAGGGCCTAATAATGAAAAACTGTTTTTT
d_gene: NA
v_gene: TRBV5-1
abundance: NA
j_gene: TRBJ1-4

CDR3aa: CASSLAPRGQGPRTTYEQYF
CDR3nt: TGTGCCAGCAGCTTAGCCCCTAGGGGACAGGGACCCCGTACGACCTACGAGCAGTACTTC
d_gene: TRBD1
v_gene: TRBV7-7
abundance: NA
j_gene: TRBJ2-7

CDR3aa: CASSPRNFGSIHEQYF
CDR3nt: TGTGCCAGCAGTCCAAGAAATTTCGGGAGTATACACGAGCAGTACTTC
d_gene: NA
v_gene: TRBV27
abundance: NA
j_gene: TRBJ2-7

CDR3aa: CASSLAFQNTEAFF
CDR3nt: TGTGCCAGCAGTTTGGCATTTCAGAACACTGAAGCTTTCTTT
d_gene: NA
v_gene: TRBV28
abundance: NA
j_gene: TRBJ1-1

CDR3aa: CASSQWGQSSYGYTF
CDR3nt: TGCGCCAGCAGCCAATGGGGGCAGAGTTCCTATGGCTACACCTTC
d_gene: NA
v_gene: TRBV4-1
abundance: NA
j_gene: TRBJ1-2

CDR3aa: CASSWTRDRGLVGELFF
CDR3nt: TGTGCCAGCAGCTGGACACGGGACAGGGGGCTTGTCGGGGAGCTGTTTTTT
d_gene: TRBD1
v_gene: TRBV5-5
abundance: NA
j_gene: TRBJ2-2

CDR3aa: CASRDRGRYEQYF
CDR3nt: TGTGCCTCCCGGGACAGGGGACGCTACGAGCAGTACTTC
d_gene: TRBD1
v_gene: TRBV30
abundance: once
j_gene: TRBJ2-7

CDR3aa: CASSPPSGLAGQETQYF
CDR3nt: TGTGCCAGCAGTCCACCGTCGGGACTAGCGGGACAAGAGACCCAGTACTTC
d_gene: TRBD2
v_gene: TRBV2
abundance: NA
j_gene: TRBJ2-5

CDR3aa: CASSTGGNQPQHF
CDR3nt: TGTGCCAGCAGCACAGGGGGCAATCAGCCCCAGCATTTT
d_gene: TRBD1
v_gene: TRBV7-6
abundance: once
j_gene: TRBJ1-5

CDR3aa: CASSPPGGFNSPLHF
CDR3nt: TGTGCCAGCAGCCCACCAGGGGGTTTTAATTCACCCCTCCACTTT
d_gene: TRBD1
v_gene: TRBV7-9
abundance: NA
j_gene: TRBJ1-6

CDR3aa: CASSLSREKLFF
CDR3nt: TGTGCCAGCAGCTTGAGTCGGGAAAAACTGTTTTTT
d_gene: NA
v_gene: TRBV5-6
abundance: NA
j_gene: TRBJ1-4

CDR3aa: CASSTWTGKTNYGYTF
CDR3nt: TGTGCCAGTAGTACTTGGACAGGCAAAACTAACTATGGCTACACCTTC
d_gene: TRBD1
v_gene: TRBV19
abundance: NA
j_gene: TRBJ1-2

CDR3aa: CASSYQNQPQHF
CDR3nt: TGTGCCAGCAGTTACCAAAATCAGCCCCAGCATTTT
d_gene: NA
v_gene: TRBV6-6
abundance: NA
j_gene: TRBJ1-5

CDR3aa: CASSRRAGEETQYF
CDR3nt: TGTGCCAGCAGCCGCAGGGCGGGAGAGGAGACCCAGTACTTC
d_gene: TRBD2
v_gene: TRBV5-6
abundance: NA
j_gene: TRBJ2-5

CDR3aa: CASSPLAGGPNNEQFF
CDR3nt: TGTGCCAGCAGTCCACTAGCGGGGGGGCCCAACAATGAGCAGTTCTTC
d_gene: TRBD2
v_gene: TRBV7-7
abundance: NA
j_gene: TRBJ2-1

CDR3aa: CASATTSPGTDTQYF
CDR3nt: TGTGCCAGCGCTACGACTAGCCCAGGCACAGATACGCAGTATTTT
d_gene: TRBD2
v_gene: TRBV27
abundance: NA
j_gene: TRBJ2-3

CDR3aa: CATWAGTVSYNEQFF
CDR3nt: TGTGCCACATGGGCCGGGACAGTCTCCTACAATGAGCAGTTCTTC
d_gene: TRBD1
v_gene: TRBV27
abundance: NA
j_gene: TRBJ2-1

CDR3aa: CASSRLTGVANYGYTF
CDR3nt: TGTGCCAGCAGCCGCCTTACAGGGGTAGCTAACTATGGCTACACCTTC
d_gene: TRBD1
v_gene: TRBV7-2
abundance: NA
j_gene: TRBJ1-2

CDR3aa: CASSLPGTMNTEAFF
CDR3nt: TGTGCCAGCAGCTTACCCGGGACAATGAACACTGAAGCTTTCTTT
d_gene: NA
v_gene: TRBV6-1
abundance: NA
j_gene: TRBJ1-1

CDR3aa: CASSSGLAETVAQYF
CDR3nt: TGTGCCAGCAGCTCGGGACTAGCGGAGACCGTTGCCCAGTACTTC
d_gene: TRBD2
v_gene: TRBV9
abundance: NA
j_gene: TRBJ2-5

CDR3aa: CASSLDRNQPQHF
CDR3nt: TGTGCCAGCAGCTTGGACAGAAATCAGCCCCAGCATTTT
d_gene: NA
v_gene: TRBV7-8
abundance: NA
j_gene: TRBJ1-5

CDR3aa: CASSLYRELSSYNEQFF
CDR3nt: TGTGCCAGCAGTTTGTACAGGGAACTTAGCTCCTACAATGAGCAGTTCTTC
d_gene: NA
v_gene: TRBV28
abundance: NA
j_gene: TRBJ2-1

CDR3aa: CASSHPGGHSYEQYF
CDR3nt: TGCGCCAGCAGCCACCCGGGGGGCCACTCCTACGAGCAGTACTTC
d_gene: NA
v_gene: TRBV4-1
abundance: NA
j_gene: TRBJ2-7

CDR3aa: CASSRGQGEPQHF
CDR3nt: TGCGCCAGCAGCAGGGGACAGGGTGAGCCCCAGCATTTT
d_gene: TRBD1
v_gene: TRBV5-1
abundance: NA
j_gene: TRBJ1-5